The subject of this entry is one T cell receptor (beta chain). Treatment in this sample: roughly 20 received Ad26.COV2.S at low or high dose, single or two shots; roughly 5 received placebo; per-sample allocation not given. Day 63 after the first vaccine or placebo injection was the time point for sampling. The sample comes from a study of Ad26.COV2.S vaccination and SARS-CoV-2 variants. The CDR3 extends over 18 amino acids. From germline, CDR1 is SEHNR and CDR2 FQNEAQ (reference sequence). Trimming took 0 bases from V and 3 from J, leaving 15 bases between them. Repertoires were generated with immunoSEQ multiplex PCR, while TCRdb's copy carries only in-frame clones and drops some. The data contain roughly 420,000 clones, more than 75% of them singletons.

This chain connects TRBV7-9 to TRBJ1-6; D is perhaps TRBD1 (6 bases). The material was peripheral blood, obtained in a trial of Ad26.COV2.S vaccine versus placebo. The source of this sequence is a person aged 18-60 years who received the Ad26.COV2.S COVID-19 vaccine or a placebo. The CDR3 spells CASSLAIAGTIYNSPLHF. In DNA, the CDR3 is TGTGCCAGCAGCTTAGCGATTGCAGGGACAATCTATAATTCACCCCTCCACTTT.